The 19 T cell receptor beta chains listed next were all sequenced from one sample in a study of OX40 agonist ivuxolimab in advanced cancers. Assay used: immunoSEQ multiplex PCR; TCRdb lists only in-frame clones, some missing. The table records about 58,000 clones, about 86% of them present only once. This material consisted of CD4+ or CD8+ T cells sorted from blood, taken in a trial of the OX40 agonist ivuxolimab. Source of these receptors: an adult with an advanced solid tumor such as melanoma, head and neck, liver or kidney cancer.

This sequence joins TRBV18 and TRBJ1-5; D not certain. CDR3 length equals 14 residues. Trimming left V 2 bases short and J 0 bases short, with 5 bases between. Germline V CDR1 and CDR2: KGHSH, LQKENI. The CDR3 loop is CASSPEYSNQPQHF. Here the CDR3 DNA reads TGTGCCAGCTCACCAGAGTATAGCAATCAGCCCCAGCATTTT.

This clone turned up a few times. The V call is TRBV14, the J call TRBJ1-6; D gene ambiguous. Trimming pared 4 bases from V and 6 bases from J, leaving 10 bases between. The germline V gene encodes CDR1 SGHDN and CDR2 FVKESK. The CDR3 length is 14 residues. The CDR3 loop is CASSRAASNSPLHF. CDR3 DNA sequence: TGTGCCAGCAGCCGGGCAGCCTCTAATTCACCCCTCCACTTT.

The chain uses TRBV11-2 and TRBJ1-1; 10 bases agree with TRBD1. Germline V gives CDR1 SGHAT, CDR2 FQNNGV. CDR3 size: 15 residues. Trimming removed 5 bases from V and 5 bases from J; junction bases left unmatched: 8. The CDR3 sequence: CASSHMTGGKTEAFF. The CDR3 coding sequence is TGTGCCAGCAGCCACATGACAGGGGGCAAGACTGAAGCTTTCTTT.

The chain couples TRBV19 to TRBJ1-4; weak D call: TRBD1 (6 bases). Trimming shortened V by 3 bases and J by 6 bases, and 14 bases separated the two germline ends. The CDR3 loop spans 15 amino acids. Germline-derived CDR1 and CDR2 are LNHDA and SQIVND (reference sequence). The CDR3 region is CASSIAPGVDEKLFF. In nucleotides, the CDR3 is TGTGCCAGTAGTATTGCTCCAGGGGTAGATGAAAAACTGTTTTTT. The full variable domain, completed using reference TRBV19 and TRBJ1-4, is DGGITQSPKYLFRKEGQNVTLSCEQNLNHDAMYWYRQDPGQGLRLIYYSQIVNDFQKGDIAEGYSVSREKKESFPLTVTSAQKNPTAFYLCASSIAPGVDEKLFFGSGTQLSVL.

Only a few counts were recorded for this clone. V gene TRBV30 combines with J gene TRBJ1-5; D ambiguous. The CDR3 runs 13 residues. Per the germline V gene, CDR1 is GTSNPN and CDR2 is SVGIG (reference sequence). V dropped 0 bases and J dropped 4 bases, with 7 bases sitting between them. DNA for the CDR3: TGTGCCTGGAGTGTAGCGTTTAATCAGCCCCAGCATTTT. Its translation is CAWSVAFNQPQHF.

For the CDR3, the DNA is TGCGCCAGCACCACATTTTTTGGGGCCAACGTCCTGACTTTC. Translating gives CASTTFFGANVLTF. The chain carries TRBV4-1 and TRBJ2-6; no clear D. The CDR3 spans 14 residues. V lost 7 bases and J lost 3, with 10 bases in between. Germline V gene sequence: CDR1 MGHRA, CDR2 YSYEKL.

CDR3 amino acids: CASSEQGYGYTF. The CDR3 DNA follows: TGTGCCAGCAGTGAACAGGGGTATGGCTACACCTTC. V gene TRBV25-1 combines with J gene TRBJ1-2; the D gene is possibly TRBD1 (6 bases). Germline V gene sequence: CDR1 MGHDK, CDR2 SYGVNS. This CDR3 comprises 12 residues. Trimming pared 2 bases from V and 5 bases from J, leaving 6 bases between.

The CDR3 protein is CASSYLEGSQPQHF. The DNA for the CDR3 is TGTGCCAGCAGTTACTTAGAGGGGAGCCAGCCCCAGCATTTT. The genes are TRBV6-5 and TRBJ1-5; TRBD1 might be the D (5 bases). This CDR3 region has 14 residues. V was pared by 1 base and J by 7 bases, with 11 bases between. The V gene's germline CDR1 is MNHEY and CDR2 SVGAGI.

The V and J genes are TRBV4-1 and TRBJ1-2, with D unresolved. The CDR3 extends over 13 amino acids. Germline V gene data show CDR1 as MGHRA and CDR2 as YSYEKL. The V and J ends lost 4 bases and 8 bases respectively, with 14 bases between them. DNA of the CDR3: TGCGCCAGCAGCCTCACTGGGTTAGGGGGCTACACCTTC. It specifies CASSLTGLGGYTF.

V usage is TRBV9 and J usage is TRBJ1-3; 7 positions match TRBD1. Germline CDR1 reads SGDLS; CDR2 reads YYNGEE. The CDR3 consists of 14 residues. Losses at the gene ends were 4 bases for V and 4 bases for J; bases not matched to a gene: 5. The CDR3 DNA follows: TGTGCCAGCAGCATCACAGGGGAGGGAAACACCATATATTTT. Amino acid sequence: CASSITGEGNTIYF. Full variable domain (rest looked up from reference TRBV9 and TRBJ1-3): DSGVTQTPKHLITATGQRVTLRCSPRSGDLSVYWYQQSLDQGLQFLIQYYNGEERAKGNILERFSAQQFPDLHSELNLSSLELGDSALYFCASSITGEGNTIYFGEGSWLTVV.

This chain uses TRBV27 with TRBJ1-1; D unclear. Germline V gene sequence: CDR1 MNHEY, CDR2 SMNVEV (reference sequence). Trimming removed 5 bases from V and 1 base from J, with 11 bases in between. CDR3 length: 14 amino acids. CDR3 residues: CASSPPGGNTEAFF. The CDR3 DNA is TGTGCCAGCAGTCCCCCAGGAGGGAACACTGAAGCTTTCTTT.

V and J are TRBV6-5 and TRBJ2-7, with 8 positions matching TRBD1. The germline V gene has CDR1 MNHEY and CDR2 SVGAGI. Trimming cost V 6 bases and J 3 bases; bases outside gene matches: 7. CDR3 length equals 14 residues. The chain's CDR3 is CASSPLDRVYEQYF. The CDR3 DNA reads TGTGCCAGCAGCCCTCTGGACAGGGTCTACGAGCAGTACTTC.

The chain has TRBV6-1 and TRBJ2-3; no definite D call. Germline-derived CDR1 and CDR2 are MNHNS and SASEGT. The CDR3 has 11 amino acids. Trimming took 8 bases from V and 0 from J, leaving 3 bases between them. The CDR3 sequence is CASGSTDTQYF. CDR3 DNA sequence: TGTGCCAGCGGGAGCACAGATACGCAGTATTTT.

This clone was recorded once. The chain has TRBV6-5 and TRBJ1-5; D unresolved. V shed 6 bases and J shed 2 bases, with 8 bases lying between them. This CDR3 is built from 13 residues. Germline CDR1 is MNHEY and CDR2 is SVGAGI. The CDR3 DNA is TGTGCCAGCAGAGTAGTGGGCAATCAGCCCCAGCATTTT. This translates into CASRVVGNQPQHF.

The V call is TRBV7-2, the J call TRBJ1-5; D is perhaps TRBD1 (6 bases). The CDR3 covers 14 residues. CDR1 is SGHTA and CDR2 is FQGNSA in the germline V gene. Trimming shortened V by 4 bases and J by 4 bases, and 11 bases separated the two germline ends. CDR3 region: CASSYDRRNQPQHF. In DNA, the CDR3 is TGTGCCAGCAGCTACGACAGGAGAAATCAGCCCCAGCATTTT.

The rearrangement uses TRBV10-2 and TRBJ1-1, with unresolved D. V lost 8 bases, J lost 2 bases, and 6 bases lay in between. CDR1 is WSHSY, CDR2 SAAADI, per germline. The CDR3 sequence is 11 residues long. The CDR3 nucleotides read TGCGCCAGCTGGGCCAACACTGAAGCTTTCTTT. This codes for CASWANTEAFF.

The rearrangement links TRBV6-5 to TRBJ2-1; D may be TRBD1 (5 bases). The CDR3 loop spans 13 amino acids. Germline V lookup: CDR1 MNHEY, CDR2 SVGAGI. V was cut by 6 bases and J by 6 bases, with 12 bases left in between. CDR3 region: CASSSQGPNEQFF. CDR3 in DNA: TGTGCCAGCAGCTCTCAGGGTCCCAATGAGCAGTTCTTC.

The V call is TRBV14, the J call TRBJ2-7; D is possibly TRBD1 (5 bases). V lost 0 bases and J 3 bases, leaving 6 bases between the germline ends. The V gene's germline CDR1 is SGHDN and CDR2 FVKESK. This CDR3 is built from 13 residues. This chain's CDR3 is CASSQDQGYEQYF. The CDR3 DNA reads TGTGCCAGCAGCCAAGATCAGGGCTACGAGCAGTACTTC.

The chain has TRBV5-4 and TRBJ2-5, with TRBD1 matching over 10 bases. After removal of 4 bases from V and 0 bases from J, the junction contained 3 bases not matched to a gene. Germline CDR1 reads SGHNT; CDR2 reads YYREEE (reference sequence). CDR3 length equals 15 residues. The CDR3 nucleotides read TGTGCCAGCAGCCGGGACAGGGGTAACCAAGAGACCCAGTACTTC. Protein sequence: CASSRDRGNQETQYF.